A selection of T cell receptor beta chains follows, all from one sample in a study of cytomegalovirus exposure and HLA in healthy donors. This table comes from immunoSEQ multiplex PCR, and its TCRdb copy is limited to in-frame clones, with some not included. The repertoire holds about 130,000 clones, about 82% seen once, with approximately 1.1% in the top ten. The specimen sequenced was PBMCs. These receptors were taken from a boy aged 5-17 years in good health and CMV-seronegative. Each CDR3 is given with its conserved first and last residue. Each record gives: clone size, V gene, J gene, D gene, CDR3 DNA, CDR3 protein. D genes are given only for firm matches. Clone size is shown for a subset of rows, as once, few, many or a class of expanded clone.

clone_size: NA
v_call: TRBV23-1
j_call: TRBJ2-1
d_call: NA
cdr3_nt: TGCGCCAGCAGTCAACCGCCCATCCCGGCTAGGGGCACCCTCTCCTACAATGAGCAGTTCTTC
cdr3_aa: CASSQPPIPARGTLSYNEQFF

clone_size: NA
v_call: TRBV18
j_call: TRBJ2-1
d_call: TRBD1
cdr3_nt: TGTGCCAGCTCAGACAGGGACCTGGACGATGAGCAGTTCTTC
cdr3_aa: CASSDRDLDDEQFF

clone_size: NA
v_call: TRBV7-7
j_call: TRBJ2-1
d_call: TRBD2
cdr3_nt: TGTGCCAGCAGCCGAATAGCGGGAGTGGATGAGCAGTTCTTC
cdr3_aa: CASSRIAGVDEQFF

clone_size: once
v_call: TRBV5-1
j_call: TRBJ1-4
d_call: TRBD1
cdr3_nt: TGCGCCAGCAGCGGCTATCTCGGTGGAGGGGGCAAGGCTAATGAAAAACTGTTTTTT
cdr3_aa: CASSGYLGGGGKANEKLFF

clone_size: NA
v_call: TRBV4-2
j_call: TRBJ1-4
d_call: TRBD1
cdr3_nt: TGTGCCAGCAGCCAAGCCGGGGACAGATTTAATGAAAAACTGTTTTTT
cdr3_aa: CASSQAGDRFNEKLFF

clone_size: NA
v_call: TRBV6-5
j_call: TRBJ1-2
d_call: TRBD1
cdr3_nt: TGTGCCAGCAGTTTGGGACAGATCTATGGCTACACCTTC
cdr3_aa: CASSLGQIYGYTF

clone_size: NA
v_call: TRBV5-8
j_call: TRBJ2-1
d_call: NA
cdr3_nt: TGTGCCAGCAGCTACCGTAGCTACAATGAGCAGTTCTTC
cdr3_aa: CASSYRSYNEQFF

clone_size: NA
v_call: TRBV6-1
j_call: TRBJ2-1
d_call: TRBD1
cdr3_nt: TGTGCCAGCAGTGAACAGGGGGCGGGTTCGAATGAGCAGTTCTTC
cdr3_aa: CASSEQGAGSNEQFF

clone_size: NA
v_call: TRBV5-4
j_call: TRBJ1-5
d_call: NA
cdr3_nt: TGTGCCAGCAGTTCTTGGGGCAGCAATCAGCCCCAGCATTTT
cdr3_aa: CASSSWGSNQPQHF

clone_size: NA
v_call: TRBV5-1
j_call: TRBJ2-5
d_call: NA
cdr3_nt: TGCGCCAGCAGCTTGATGGGACAAGCCCAAGAGACCCAGTACTTC
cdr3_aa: CASSLMGQAQETQYF

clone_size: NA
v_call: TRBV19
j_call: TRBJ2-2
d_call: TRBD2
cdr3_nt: TGTGCCAGTATCTCAGGACTAGCGGGAGGGAGGACCGGGGAGCTGTTTTTT
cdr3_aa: CASISGLAGGRTGELFF

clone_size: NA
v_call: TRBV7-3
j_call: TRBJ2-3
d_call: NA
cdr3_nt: TGTGCCAGCAGCCTGGAGGTTAGCACAGATACGCAGTATTTT
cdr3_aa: CASSLEVSTDTQYF

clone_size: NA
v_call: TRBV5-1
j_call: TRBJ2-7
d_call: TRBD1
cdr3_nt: TGCGCCAGCAGCACGGACAGGGCTCTGGGGGAGCAGTACTTC
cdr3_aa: CASSTDRALGEQYF

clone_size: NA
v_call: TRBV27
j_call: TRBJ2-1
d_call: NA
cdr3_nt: TGTGCCAGCACCTTCCGTTTTGCGCCTCGCTACAATGAGCAGTTCTTC
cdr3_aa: CASTFRFAPRYNEQFF

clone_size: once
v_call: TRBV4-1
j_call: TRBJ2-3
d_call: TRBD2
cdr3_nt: TGCGCCAGCAGCCAACCGACTAGCGGGAGCGCACGCCGCACAGATACGCAGTATTTT
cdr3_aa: CASSQPTSGSARRTDTQYF

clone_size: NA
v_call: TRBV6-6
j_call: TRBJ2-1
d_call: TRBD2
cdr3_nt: TGTGCCAGCGGGAGGGCCTACAATGAGCAGTTCTTC
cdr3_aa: CASGRAYNEQFF

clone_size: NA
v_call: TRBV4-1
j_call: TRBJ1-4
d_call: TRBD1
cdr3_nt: TGCGCCAGCAGCCCCCGGGACAGGGGGACCACAGAGGAAAAACTGTTTTTT
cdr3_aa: CASSPRDRGTTEEKLFF

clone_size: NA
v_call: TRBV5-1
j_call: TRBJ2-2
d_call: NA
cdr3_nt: TGCGCCAGCAGCCCTAGCACGCGGTTCCCCGGGGAGCTGTTTTTT
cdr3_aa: CASSPSTRFPGELFF

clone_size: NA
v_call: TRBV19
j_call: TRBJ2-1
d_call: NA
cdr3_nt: TGTGCCAGCGTCCAGCGGGCCTCTTACAATGAGCAGTTCTTC
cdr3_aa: CASVQRASYNEQFF

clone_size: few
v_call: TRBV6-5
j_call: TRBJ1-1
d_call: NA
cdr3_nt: TGTGCCAGCAGTTACTCCTCGGGGAAGGCCCACACTGAAGCTTTCTTT
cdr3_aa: CASSYSSGKAHTEAFF

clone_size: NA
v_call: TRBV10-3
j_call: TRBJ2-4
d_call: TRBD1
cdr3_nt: TGTGCCATCAGTACCGGACAGGGAGCGAACATTCAGTACTTC
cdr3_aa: CAISTGQGANIQYF

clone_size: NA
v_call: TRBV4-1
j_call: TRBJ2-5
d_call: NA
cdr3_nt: TGCGCCAGCAGCCAAGATATGGCAGGGGGGTACGGAGAGACCCAGTACTTC
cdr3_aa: CASSQDMAGGYGETQYF

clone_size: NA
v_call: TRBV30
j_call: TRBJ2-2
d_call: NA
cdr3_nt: TGTGCCTGGAGCTACGGGGAGCTGTTTTTT
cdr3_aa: CAWSYGELFF

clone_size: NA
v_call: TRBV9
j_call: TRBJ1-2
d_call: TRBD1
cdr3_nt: TGTGCCAGCAGCGCCGAGGACAGGCTAAACTATGGCTACACCTTC
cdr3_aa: CASSAEDRLNYGYTF

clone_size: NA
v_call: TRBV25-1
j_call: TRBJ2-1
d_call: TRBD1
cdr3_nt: TGTGCCAGCAGGGACAGGAGCTCCTACAATGAGCAGTTCTTC
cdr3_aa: CASRDRSSYNEQFF

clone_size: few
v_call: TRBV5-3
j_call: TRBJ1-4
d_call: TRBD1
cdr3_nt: TGTGCCAGAAGCCACGACAGGGGAAATGAAAAACTGTTTTTT
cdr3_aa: CARSHDRGNEKLFF

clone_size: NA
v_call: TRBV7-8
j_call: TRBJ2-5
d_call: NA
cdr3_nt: TGTGCCAGCCGACAGTTTCTTCAAGAGACCCAGTACTTC
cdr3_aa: CASRQFLQETQYF

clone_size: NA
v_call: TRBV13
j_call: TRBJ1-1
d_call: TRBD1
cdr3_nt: TGTGCCAGCAGCTCCTGGACAGGGTCTACGTTAGCTTTCTTT
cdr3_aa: CASSSWTGSTLAFF

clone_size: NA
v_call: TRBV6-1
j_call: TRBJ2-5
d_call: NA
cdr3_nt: TGTGCCAGCAGTGAAACGGGTCAAGAGACCCAGTACTTC
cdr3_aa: CASSETGQETQYF

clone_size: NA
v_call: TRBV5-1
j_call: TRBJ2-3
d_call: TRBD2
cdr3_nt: TGCGCCAGCAGCTTGTCTCGAGGGCTAGCGGGAGGGCCAGTGGTTACAGATACGCAGTATTTT
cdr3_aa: CASSLSRGLAGGPVVTDTQYF

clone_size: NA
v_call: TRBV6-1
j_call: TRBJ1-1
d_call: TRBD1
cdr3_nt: TGTGCCAGCAGTGAACTGACAGGGCGCACTGAAGCTTTCTTT
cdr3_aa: CASSELTGRTEAFF

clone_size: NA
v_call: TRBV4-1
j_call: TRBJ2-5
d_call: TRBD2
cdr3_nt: TGCGCCAGCAGCCGGGCGGGACTAGCGGACGGGGCTGAGACCCAGTACTTC
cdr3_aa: CASSRAGLADGAETQYF

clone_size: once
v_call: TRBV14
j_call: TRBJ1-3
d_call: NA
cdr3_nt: TGTGCCAGCAGCCAAGGACGGGTGGCTGGAAACACCATATATTTT
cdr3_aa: CASSQGRVAGNTIYF

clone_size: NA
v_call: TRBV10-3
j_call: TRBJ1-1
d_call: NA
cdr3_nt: TGTGCCATCAGTGAAGCAGGGAACACTGAAGCTTTCTTT
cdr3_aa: CAISEAGNTEAFF

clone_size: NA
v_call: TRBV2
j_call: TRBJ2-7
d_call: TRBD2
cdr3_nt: TGTGCCAGCAGTGACCCGGCTAGCGGATCGTTCTACGAGCAGTACTTC
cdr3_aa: CASSDPASGSFYEQYF

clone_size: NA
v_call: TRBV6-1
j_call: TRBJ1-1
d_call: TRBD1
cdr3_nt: TGTGCCAGCAGCCTACAGGGGACGACCACTGAAGCTTTCTTT
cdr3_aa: CASSLQGTTTEAFF

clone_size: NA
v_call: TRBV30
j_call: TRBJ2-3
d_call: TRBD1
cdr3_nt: TGTGCCTGGGAGGGACAGAGCACAGATACGCAGTATTTT
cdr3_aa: CAWEGQSTDTQYF

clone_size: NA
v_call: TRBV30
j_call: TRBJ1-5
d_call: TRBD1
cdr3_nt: TGTGCCTGGAGTCCCGACAGGGACCAGCCCCAGCATTTT
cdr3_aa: CAWSPDRDQPQHF

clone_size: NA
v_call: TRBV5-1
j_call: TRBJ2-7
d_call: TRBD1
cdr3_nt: TGCGCCAGCAGTGGGGTCGGTCAGGGGGTAACAGGGTACGAGCAGTACTTC
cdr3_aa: CASSGVGQGVTGYEQYF

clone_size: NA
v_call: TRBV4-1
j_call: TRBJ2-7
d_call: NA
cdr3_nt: TGCGCCAGCAGCCATAGTAGCGGAGGGGCCTACGAGCAGTACTTC
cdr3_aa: CASSHSSGGAYEQYF

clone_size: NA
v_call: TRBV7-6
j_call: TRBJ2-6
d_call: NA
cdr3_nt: TGTGCCAGCAGCTCCCAGGGTCCCCTCTCTGGGGCCAACGTCCTGACTTTC
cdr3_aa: CASSSQGPLSGANVLTF

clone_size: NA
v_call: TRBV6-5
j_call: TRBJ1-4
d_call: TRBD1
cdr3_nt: TGTGCCAGCAGTTACGTTGGACAGGGGGATGAAAAACTGTTTTTT
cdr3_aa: CASSYVGQGDEKLFF

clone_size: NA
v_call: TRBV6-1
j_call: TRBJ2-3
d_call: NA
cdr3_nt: TGTGCCACTAGTAGACAGTTCACAGATACGCAGTATTTT
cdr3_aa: CATSRQFTDTQYF

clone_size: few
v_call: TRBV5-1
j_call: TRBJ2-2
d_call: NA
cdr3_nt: TGCGCCAGCAGCTCCGCCGGGGAGCTGTTTTTT
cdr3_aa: CASSSAGELFF

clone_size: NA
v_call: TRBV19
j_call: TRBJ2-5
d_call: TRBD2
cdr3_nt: TGTGCCAGTAGTACCCTTCTAGCGGGAGGGGGGGAGACCCAGTACTTC
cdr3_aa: CASSTLLAGGGETQYF

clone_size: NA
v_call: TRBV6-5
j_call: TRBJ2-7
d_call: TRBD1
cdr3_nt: TGTGCCAGCAGTTACTTGGGACAGGGGAAATACGAGCAGTACTTC
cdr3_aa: CASSYLGQGKYEQYF

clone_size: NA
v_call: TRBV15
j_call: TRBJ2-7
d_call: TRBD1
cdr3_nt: TGTGCCACCAGCCCCACCGGCAGGGGGCTATACAACGAGCAGTACTTC
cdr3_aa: CATSPTGRGLYNEQYF

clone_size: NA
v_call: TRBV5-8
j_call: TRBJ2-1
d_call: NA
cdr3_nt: TGTGCCAGCAGACAGGGCCGGTTGTCCTACAATGAGCAGTTCTTC
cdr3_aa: CASRQGRLSYNEQFF

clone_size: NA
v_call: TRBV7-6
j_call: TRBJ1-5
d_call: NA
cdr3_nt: TGTGCCAGCAGCGTAGGACAGCCCAATCAGCCCCAGCATTTT
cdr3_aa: CASSVGQPNQPQHF

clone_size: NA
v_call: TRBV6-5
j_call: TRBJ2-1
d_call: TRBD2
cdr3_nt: TGTGCCAGCAGAAGGACTAGCGACTCCTACAATGAGCAGTTCTTC
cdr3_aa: CASRRTSDSYNEQFF

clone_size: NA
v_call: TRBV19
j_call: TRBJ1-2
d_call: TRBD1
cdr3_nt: TGTGCCAGTAGTCCTCGACAGGGGAACTATGGCTACACCTTC
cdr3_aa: CASSPRQGNYGYTF

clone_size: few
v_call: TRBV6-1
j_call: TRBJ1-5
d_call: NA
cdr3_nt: TGTGCCAGCAGCGGGGGGGGTGGCAATCAGCCCCAGCATTTT
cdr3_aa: CASSGGGGNQPQHF

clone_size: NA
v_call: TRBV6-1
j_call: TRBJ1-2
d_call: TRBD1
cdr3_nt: TGTGCCAGCAGTGATATAGACAGGGGAAGCTATGGCTACACCTTC
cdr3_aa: CASSDIDRGSYGYTF

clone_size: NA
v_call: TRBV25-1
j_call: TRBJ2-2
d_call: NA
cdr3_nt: TGTGCCAGCGAGCCCGAGGCGAACACCGGGGAGCTGTTTTTT
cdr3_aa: CASEPEANTGELFF

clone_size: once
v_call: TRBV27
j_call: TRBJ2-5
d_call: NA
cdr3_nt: TGTGCCAGCAGTTTGTGGGGGGGGGCCCAATCATGGGAGACCCAGTACTTC
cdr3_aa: CASSLWGGAQSWETQYF

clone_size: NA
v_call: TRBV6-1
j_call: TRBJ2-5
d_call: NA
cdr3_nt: TGTGCCAGCACCCAGTCGCCTGGAGAGACCCAGTACTTC
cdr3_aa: CASTQSPGETQYF

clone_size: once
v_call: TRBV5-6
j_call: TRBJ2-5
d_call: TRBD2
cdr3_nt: TGTGCCAGCAGTGGACTAGTTAAAGGGGAGCGGGAGACCCAGTACTTC
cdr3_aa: CASSGLVKGERETQYF